This T cell receptor beta chain originates from a study of blood T cell repertoires in COVID-19. In the study overall: COVID-19 samples, acute and convalescent, were from the United States, Italy and Spain. From T cells, B-cell-depleted T cells, or PBMCs came the material, which was cDNA or gDNA.

J gave up 0 bases and V 3 bases, and 5 bases lay outside the gene matches. The CDR3 is made up of 17 amino acids. The germline V gene has CDR1 LNHDA and CDR2 SQIVND (reference sequence). Authors' analysis steps: Scientists estimated how many nucleated cells there were by amplifying reference gene primers. Clones were read by immunoSEQ multiplex PCR, and TCRdb kept only the in-frame ones, dropping some. The DNA gave D and trimming, while V, J and clone size come from that table. The table lists around 270,000 clones, more than 85% of them singletons, with 2% to 3% in the top ten. The Seattle patients joined while their infection was active and were tracked longitudinally afterward.

Sample: peripheral blood. This TCR came from a person under 35 with COVID-19, enrolled during active disease. The rearrangement joins TRBV19 to TRBJ2-3; 11 bases fit TRBD2. The CDR3 DNA is TGTGCCAGTAGTATGACTAGCGGGGACCCTAGCACAGATACGCAGTATTTT. It is translated as CASSMTSGDPSTDTQYF.